The text below deals with one T cell receptor (beta chain). Its specificity is unknown. Quantitative 5'-RACE with molecular barcodes was used to make the TCR beta libraries. TCRdb re-called the 5' RACE reads through MiXCR, storing one row per CDR3 protein. In the table there are about 250,000 distinct CDR3 sequences, more than 9% of which are singletons. The data belong to a study of CD8 T cells in ankylosing spondylitis. Study-wide results and caveats: Reportedly, matched ankylosing spondylitis synovial fluid was significantly enriched for disease-linked clones. Made up of 7 to 9 highly homologous variants, a TCR beta motif appeared characteristic of ankylosing spondylitis blood. In the blood and synovial fluid of reactive arthritis, some motif variants had been previously reported.

Specimen: blood, either unsorted or a sorted T cell fraction (not recorded which). This sequence was found in a male donor with ankylosing spondylitis or in good health (not recorded which).

CDR3 region: CASSYMGFYGYTF. CDR3 bases: TGTGCCAGCAGTTATATGGGATTTTATGGCTACACCTTC. The rearrangement links TRBV6-5 to TRBJ1-2; D is ambiguous. The length of the CDR3 is 13 residues. Trimming took 3 bases from V and 5 from J, leaving 10 bases between them. Germline V gene lookup returns CDR1 MNHEY and CDR2 SVGAGI.